This entry lists 25 T cell receptor beta chains sequenced from one sample in a study of response to subunit inactivated influenza vaccine. TCRdb used MiXCR to reprocess the RT-PCR reads, holding one entry per CDR3 protein. The table records approximately 530,000 distinct CDR3 sequences, around 8% of them present only once. Sequencing was performed on PBMCs from blood, taken less than 30 months after vaccination. These receptors all stem from a man aged 50-75 years who received an inactivated influenza vaccine.

This clonotype has a handful of counts. The chain employs TRBV7-9 and TRBJ1-1; D gene uncertain. This CDR3 has 12 residues. V dropped 2 bases and J dropped 4 bases, with 5 bases sitting between them. CDR1 is SEHNR, CDR2 FQNEAQ, per germline (reference sequence). The CDR3 DNA reads as TGTGCCAGCAGCTTAATCCCCACTGAAGCTTTCTTT. Its protein product is CASSLIPTEAFF.

This clonotype appeared a few times. The chain couples TRBV9 to TRBJ2-7; D call uncertain. There are 12 residues in the CDR3. Trimming stripped 0 bases from V and 10 bases from J, with 11 bases between. The V gene's germline CDR1 is SGDLS and CDR2 YYNGEE. The CDR3 is CASSVETSPQYF. The CDR3 DNA follows: TGTGCCAGCAGCGTAGAGACCTCACCACAGTACTTC.

This clonotype was observed at least ten times. The rearrangement uses TRBV12-3 or TRBV12-4 and TRBJ1-2, with a tentative D call TRBD1 (5 bases). The CDR3 extends over 13 amino acids. Trimming cost V 2 bases and J 5 bases, with 9 bases left between them. This CDR3 is CASSLSRVYGYTF. CDR3 coding DNA: TGTGCCAGCAGTTTATCCAGGGTTTATGGCTACACCTTC.

This clonotype was seen more than once but under ten times. The V and J genes are TRBV5-5 and TRBJ1-5, with D possibly TRBD1 on 5 matching bases. Germline V gene lookup returns CDR1 SGHKS and CDR2 YYEKEE (reference sequence). V gave up 4 bases and J gave up 1 base, with 9 bases separating them. This CDR3 is 14 amino acids long. CDR3 nucleotide sequence: TGTGCCAGCAGCCGGGGCACCAGCAATCAGCCCCAGCATTTT. Translated, it gives CASSRGTSNQPQHF.

The rearrangement joins TRBV27 to TRBJ2-5; 8 nucleotides line up with TRBD1. In germline, CDR1 is MNHEY, CDR2 SMNVEV (reference sequence). The CDR3 length is 14 residues. V lost 3 bases, J lost 5 bases, and 5 bases stayed unmatched. The CDR3 sequence is CASSFQGAAETQYF. The CDR3 nucleotides read TGTGCCAGCAGTTTTCAGGGGGCCGCGGAGACCCAGTACTTC.

This clonotype turned up a few times. V and J are TRBV20-1 and TRBJ2-7, with TRBD2 identical over 9 bases. CDR1 DFQATT and CDR2 SNEGSKA come from the germline V gene (reference sequence). The V gene end was trimmed by 6 bases and the J gene end by 0 bases; junction bases not matched to a gene: 6. The CDR3 extends over 14 amino acids. CDR3 coding DNA: TGCAGTGCGCTACTAGCGGGCTCCTCCTACGAGCAGTACTTC. The encoded protein is CSALLAGSSYEQYF.

This clonotype was counted a few times. This chain joins TRBV15 and TRBJ2-5; D not resolved. Per germline, CDR1 LNHNV and CDR2 YYDKDF (reference sequence). The V and J ends lost 1 base and 0 bases respectively, with 12 bases between them. The CDR3 spans 16 residues. The CDR3 protein is CATSRGFAMYQETQYF. The CDR3 bases are TGTGCCACCAGCAGAGGGTTCGCGATGTACCAAGAGACCCAGTACTTC.

The chain combines TRBV24-1 with TRBJ2-3; 7 bases match TRBD1. Germline values: CDR1 KGHDR, CDR2 SFDVKD. V was pared by 7 bases and J by 2 bases, with 11 bases of the junction left unmatched. This CDR3 contains 16 residues. CDR3 coding DNA: TGTGCCACCAGCCAACTGGGAGACAGGGTCACAGATACGCAGTATTTT. Its protein product is CATSQLGDRVTDTQYF.

The chain combines TRBV27 with TRBJ2-3, with D possibly called TRBD1 or TRBD2 (6 bases each). The CDR3 is 14 amino acids. Germline V gene lookup returns CDR1 MNHEY and CDR2 SMNVEV (reference sequence). Trimming left V 7 bases short and J 3 bases short, with 14 bases between. CDR3 in amino acids: CASKTGGLTDTQYF. The CDR3, as DNA: TGTGCCAGCAAAACTGGGGGGCTGACAGATACGCAGTATTTT.

This clonotype was seen a handful of times. The V gene is TRBV3-1, the J gene TRBJ2-7, with D possibly being TRBD1 or TRBD2 (5 bases each). Germline assignment: CDR1 LGHDT and CDR2 YNNKEL (reference sequence). The CDR3 length is 14 residues. V was trimmed by 8 bases and J by 0 bases, leaving 14 bases between them. The DNA for the CDR3 is TGTGCCAGCCGCCCTGGGGGTAGCTCCTACGAGCAGTACTTC. Translating it yields CASRPGGSSYEQYF.

This clonotype was counted at least ten times. CDR3: CASSLAVASETQYF. CDR3 bases: TGTGCCAGCAGCCTTGCGGTGGCATCGGAGACCCAGTACTTC. V usage is TRBV7-2 and J usage is TRBJ2-5; D is unresolved. The germline V gene has CDR1 SGHTA and CDR2 FQGNSA. With 5 bases removed from V and 5 bases from J, the gap between germline ends came to 15 bases. The CDR3 sequence is 14 residues long.

This clonotype appeared many times. The chain links TRBV2 to TRBJ2-2; 8 bases are a match to TRBD1. This CDR3 contains 13 residues. J was trimmed by 5 bases and V by 6 bases; bases with no gene match: 2. Germline CDR1 is SNHLY and CDR2 is FYNNEI. In DNA, the CDR3 is TGTGCCAGCAGGGGACAGGATACCGGGGAGCTGTTTTTT. This encodes CASRGQDTGELFF.

Many counts were recorded for this clonotype. An end of the junction differs from the germline gene, which may be a read error. The genes are TRBV5-1 and TRBJ2-7; 10 nucleotides match TRBD2. This CDR3 spans 12 amino acids. Germline-derived CDR1 and CDR2 are SGHRS and YFSETQ. The CDR3 region is CASSLAGGEQYF. The CDR3 nucleotides read TGTGCCAGCAGCTTAGCGGGAGGCGAGCAGTACTTC.

Only a few counts were recorded for this clonotype. The chain combines TRBV20-1 with TRBJ1-6; no clear D. The V and J ends lost 0 bases and 10 bases respectively, with 13 bases between them. CDR1 is DFQATT, CDR2 SNEGSKA, per germline (reference sequence). The CDR3 sequence is 14 residues long. The CDR3 sequence: CSARDSRFGSPLHF. DNA of the CDR3: TGCAGTGCTAGAGATTCCCGGTTTGGCTCACCCCTCCACTTT.

The chain uses TRBV12-3 or TRBV12-4 and TRBJ1-6; 7 bases align to TRBD1. This CDR3 region has 13 residues. The junction had 10 bases not matched to a gene; V was cut back by 5 bases and J by 15 bases. CDR3 DNA sequence: TGTGCCAGCAGTAGCCCCGGGACAGCCCTCCTCCACTTT. Amino acids: CASSSPGTALLHF.

This clonotype was detected many times. V gene TRBV10-3 combines with J gene TRBJ2-3; D is undetermined. CDR3 length: 13 residues. CDR1 and CDR2 (germline): ENHRY, SYGVKD. Trimming took 2 bases from V and 6 from J, leaving 9 bases between them. CDR3: CAISEKARDTQYF. The CDR3 region has the DNA TGTGCCATCAGTGAGAAGGCCCGCGATACGCAGTATTTT.

The chain joins TRBV11-1 to TRBJ2-1, with D unresolved. The germline V gene encodes CDR1 SGHAT and CDR2 FQDESV (reference sequence). This CDR3 is 17 amino acids long. Trimming removed 2 bases from V and 2 bases from J, with 16 bases in between. CDR3 nucleotide sequence: TGTGCCAGCAGCTTATTTTCTGGCTTTGGCGCCTACAATGAGCAGTTCTTC. Translation: CASSLFSGFGAYNEQFF.

The table lists this clonotype with many counts. This chain joins TRBV28 and TRBJ2-3, with 9 bases aligning to TRBD2. J gave up 0 bases and V 6 bases, and 10 bases lay outside the gene matches. The CDR3 runs 17 residues. Germline assignment: CDR1 MDHEN and CDR2 SYDVKM. For the CDR3, the DNA is TGTGCCAGCAGCCTATCCCTAGCGGGAACTAGCACAGATACGCAGTATTTT. This gives the protein CASSLSLAGTSTDTQYF. Supplemented by reference TRBV28 and TRBJ2-3, the full variable domain reads DVKVTQSSRYLVKRTGEKVFLECVQDMDHENMFWYRQDPGLGLRLIYFSYDVKMKEKGDIPEGYSVSREKKERFSLILESASTNQTSMYLCASSLSLAGTSTDTQYFGPGTRLTVL.

V is TRBV29-1 and J is TRBJ2-3, with 7 bases lining up with TRBD2. Germline V CDR1 and CDR2: SQVTM, ANQGSEA. The CDR3 spans 15 residues. CDR3 in DNA: TGCAGTGGGCTCTCAGGGAGCGGGGGCACAGATACGCAGTATTTT. Its protein product is CSGLSGSGGTDTQYF.

With respect to this clonotype: A read error is possible here, since a much larger clone lies one base away. This chain links TRBV12-5 with TRBJ2-1, with 7 bases lining up with TRBD2. The CDR3 has 12 residues. Germline V gene lookup returns CDR1 LGHNT and CDR2 FRNRAP. The junction had 2 bases not matched to a gene; V was cut back by 6 bases and J by 6 bases. In DNA, the CDR3 is TGTGCTAGTGGCGGGGGGTGCAATGAGCAGTTCTTC. It is translated as CASGGGCNEQFF.

This clonotype was picked up many times. V usage is TRBV4-1 and J usage is TRBJ1-1; no firm D call. The CDR3 has 15 residues. Germline V gene data show CDR1 as MGHRA and CDR2 as YSYEKL. V lost 2 bases and J 1 base, leaving 11 bases between the germline ends. CDR3 sequence reads: CASSQPLGGNTEAFF. The CDR3 coding sequence is TGCGCCAGCAGCCAACCCCTTGGTGGGAACACTGAAGCTTTCTTT.

This clonotype was detected only a few times. The gene calls are TRBV12-3 or TRBV12-4 and TRBJ2-4; 8 positions agree with TRBD1. This CDR3 is built from 14 residues. V was pared by 3 bases and J by 6 bases, with 4 bases of the junction left unmatched. CDR3 residues: CASSFPGGRNIQYF. In DNA, the CDR3 is TGTGCCAGCAGTTTTCCAGGGGGCCGAAACATTCAGTACTTC.

The table lists this clonotype with a few counts. The rearrangement uses TRBV6-1 and TRBJ2-3; 13 nucleotides agree with TRBD2. The germline CDR1 and CDR2 sequences are MNHNS and SASEGT. This CDR3 comprises 16 residues. V shed 6 bases and J 3 bases; nucleotides not matched to a gene: 6. CDR3 bases: TGTGCCAGCAGCCCGACTAGCGGGAGGAGGACAGATACGCAGTATTTT. Translating gives CASSPTSGRRTDTQYF.

The CDR3 loop is CASSSGRGLAGVDEQFF. The CDR3 bases are TGTGCCAGCAGCTCGGGACGCGGGCTAGCGGGAGTGGATGAGCAGTTCTTC. V usage is TRBV7-3 and J usage is TRBJ2-1; 10 bases are a match to TRBD2. CDR1 is SGHTA and CDR2 is FQGTGA in the germline V gene. The CDR3 extends over 17 amino acids. After removal of 4 bases from V and 8 bases from J, the junction contained 14 bases not matched to a gene.

For this clonotype: A much larger clonotype is one base distant, so this may be a read error. V is TRBV29-1 and J is TRBJ2-1; D may correspond to TRBD1 or TRBD2 (5 bases each). CDR1 is SQVTM, CDR2 ANQGSEA, per germline. The CDR3 runs 12 residues. With 5 bases removed from V and 7 bases from J, the gap between germline ends came to 12 bases. The CDR3 sequence: CSVMRGVNEQFF. The CDR3 nucleotides read TGCAGCGTTATGAGGGGTGTGAATGAGCAGTTCTTC.